This T cell receptor (beta chain) was retrieved from a study of OX40 agonist ivuxolimab in advanced cancers. This CDR3 has 15 residues. Germline lookup yields CDR1 MNHEY and CDR2 SMNVEV (reference sequence). V was clipped by 4 bases and J by 4 bases; unmatched bases: 3. Method: immunoSEQ multiplex PCR; TCRdb's copy keeps in-frame clones and lacks some. The repertoire holds about 68,000 clones, with 65% to 85% as singletons. About this clone: Its specificity is unknown.

Regarding the study as a whole: Expanded clones were, on average, more numerous in CD8+ T cells than in CD4+.

Sequences were derived from CD4+ or CD8+ T cells sorted from blood, sampled in a trial of the OX40 agonist ivuxolimab. This TCR was sampled from an adult with an advanced solid tumor such as melanoma, head and neck, liver or kidney cancer. The V and J genes are TRBV27 and TRBJ2-2, with 10 nucleotides matching TRBD1. The CDR3 bases are TGTGCCAGCAGTTCCCGGGACAGGGGCACCGGGGAGCTGTTTTTT. Translated, it gives CASSSRDRGTGELFF.